The 15 T cell receptor beta chains below were found in one sample sequenced in a study of T cell changes during pregnancy in multiple sclerosis (dated by TCRdb to the late 2010s). Library method: the immunoSEQ multiplex PCR assay. Entries here come from immuneACCESS through TCRdb and include only in-frame sequences with V and J called. Some clones fail to appear in such tables; in the studies checked, an unresolved V gene covers under half of the shortfall, and the cause of the remainder is unknown. This sample gives about 59,000 clones in total; 93% of them show up just once. The ten largest clones add up to about 2.6% of the sample. Sequencing used CD8+ T cells from peripheral blood mononuclear cells, obtained in the third trimester of pregnancy. These receptors were obtained from a female donor with multiple sclerosis, enrolled in a pregnancy study.

The V gene is TRBV5-4, the J gene TRBJ2-3; 13 bases map to TRBD2. The CDR3 is made up of 15 amino acids. V was clipped by 5 bases and J by 6 bases; unmatched bases: 6. CDR1 and CDR2 from the germline V gene are SGHNT and YYREEE (reference sequence). The CDR3 reads CASRLGLAGVDTQYF. CDR3 DNA: TGTGCCAGCAGATTAGGACTAGCGGGAGTGGATACGCAGTATTTT.

The V gene is TRBV6-1, the J gene TRBJ1-2; D is unclear. The V gene's germline CDR1 is MNHNS and CDR2 SASEGT. Deletions cut 4 bases from V and 2 bases from J, with 11 bases between. This CDR3 has 14 residues. The CDR3 nucleotides read TGTGCCAGCAGTGCGAACAGTATAAACTATGGCTACACCTTC. Its translation is CASSANSINYGYTF.

The chain has TRBV6-4 and TRBJ2-2; 8 bases are a match to TRBD2. This CDR3 comprises 14 residues. The V segment lost 3 bases and the J segment 3 bases; nucleotides outside the gene matches: 0. Germline lookup yields CDR1 MRHNA and CDR2 SNTAGT. CDR3 bases: TGTGCCAGCAGTGAAGCGGGAGACACCGGGGAGCTGTTTTTT. The encoded protein is CASSEAGDTGELFF.

V and J are TRBV9 and TRBJ2-3; TRBD2 matches 12 bases. CDR3 size: 16 residues. Germline V lookup: CDR1 SGDLS, CDR2 YYNGEE. Trimming took 3 bases from V and 4 from J; bases not matched to a gene: 6. CDR3 loop: CASSDPLAGGSDTQYF. CDR3 DNA: TGTGCCAGCAGCGATCCACTAGCGGGAGGTTCAGATACGCAGTATTTT.

This clone was observed a single time. The CDR3 protein is CSVEGVRNEQFF. The CDR3, as DNA: TGCAGCGTTGAAGGGGTCAGGAATGAGCAGTTCTTC. V gene TRBV29-1 combines with J gene TRBJ2-1; D is unclear. The CDR3 extends over 12 amino acids. With 1 base removed from V and 7 bases from J, the gap between germline ends came to 8 bases. CDR1 and CDR2 from the germline V gene are SQVTM and ANQGSEA.

V usage is TRBV27 and J usage is TRBJ2-7; 9 positions agree with TRBD2. The CDR3 is made up of 15 amino acids. Trimming cost V 5 bases and J 12 bases; bases outside gene matches: 17. In germline, CDR1 is MNHEY, CDR2 SMNVEV (reference sequence). CDR3 residues: CASSLPGLAGGGMYF. The CDR3 DNA reads TGTGCCAGCAGTCTCCCGGGACTAGCAGGGGGAGGGATGTACTTC.

The V call is TRBV19, the J call TRBJ2-1; 10 bases align to TRBD2. Looked up from germline, CDR1 is LNHDA and CDR2 is SQIVND (reference sequence). The CDR3 is 15 residues long. Trimming removed 5 bases from V and 2 bases from J; junction bases left unmatched: 3. Here the CDR3 reads CASSPSGRAYNEQFF. CDR3 nucleotide sequence: TGTGCCAGTAGTCCTAGCGGGAGAGCCTACAATGAGCAGTTCTTC.

The chain joins TRBV27 to TRBJ2-1; D possibly corresponds to TRBD2 (6 bases). V lost 10 bases to trimming and J lost 7 bases, with 23 bases between them. Germline CDR1 MNHEY, CDR2 SMNVEV (reference sequence). The CDR3 has 15 amino acids. The CDR3 sequence: CATKRDSTRGNEQFF. In nucleotides, the CDR3 is TGTGCCACAAAACGGGACTCCACCCGGGGTAATGAGCAGTTCTTC.

The chain uses TRBV27 and TRBJ2-7, with D perhaps matching TRBD2 (7 bases). Germline assignment: CDR1 MNHEY and CDR2 SMNVEV (reference sequence). This CDR3 is built from 13 residues. Trimming took 4 bases from V and 4 from J, leaving 11 bases between them. CDR3 DNA sequence: TGTGCCAGCAGTTGGGAGGGGGGTTACGAGCAGTACTTC. This codes for CASSWEGGYEQYF.

V is TRBV9 and J is TRBJ2-7; possible D gene TRBD1, 6 bases. This CDR3 spans 13 amino acids. Trimming stripped 3 bases from V and 6 bases from J, with 13 bases between. Germline CDR1 is SGDLS and CDR2 is YYNGEE. The CDR3 protein is CASSEFTGSEQYF. The CDR3 DNA sequence: TGTGCCAGCAGCGAGTTTACAGGGAGCGAGCAGTACTTC.

This clone was found once. This rearrangement joins TRBV12-5 to TRBJ1-1, with unresolved D. CDR1 is LGHNT and CDR2 is FRNRAP in the germline V gene. The CDR3 loop spans 15 amino acids. Between the trimmed V and J ends, which lost 6 bases and 7 bases, there was a span of 21 bases. The CDR3 loop is CASGVGDRSFDEAFF. CDR3 bases: TGTGCTAGTGGGGTGGGAGATCGATCCTTTGATGAAGCTTTCTTT.

A single count supports this clone. This rearrangement joins TRBV9 to TRBJ2-2, with a tentative D call TRBD2 (5 bases). CDR1 and CDR2 (germline): SGDLS, YYNGEE. There are 14 residues in the CDR3. V was trimmed by 5 bases and J by 0 bases, leaving 8 bases between them. CDR3 amino acids: CASRTGANTGELFF. The DNA for the CDR3 is TGTGCCAGCAGGACCGGGGCGAACACCGGGGAGCTGTTTTTT. The full variable domain, its missing parts supplied by reference TRBV9 and TRBJ2-2, is DSGVTQTPKHLITATGQRVTLRCSPRSGDLSVYWYQQSLDQGLQFLIQYYNGEERAKGNILERFSAQQFPDLHSELNLSSLELGDSALYFCASRTGANTGELFFGEGSRLTVL.

On this clone itself: This sequence may be a read error, since a much larger clone differs from it by one base. The chain has TRBV6-4 and TRBJ1-1; 9 positions match TRBD1. The CDR3 sequence is 14 residues long. Germline loops: CDR1 MRHNA, CDR2 SNTAGT. V gave up 2 bases and J gave up 4 bases; unmatched junction bases: 2. The CDR3 coding sequence is TGTGCCAGCAGTGACGAGACAGGGGGCACTGAAGCTTTCTTT. This codes for CASSDETGGTEAFF.

This chain uses TRBV7-9 with TRBJ1-2; D is ambiguous. Germline V gene data show CDR1 as SEHNR and CDR2 as FQNEAQ (reference sequence). The V gene lost 3 bases and the J gene lost 1 base, with 6 bases spanning the gap. The CDR3 runs to 13 residues. The CDR3 nucleotides read TGTGCCAGCAGCTTCAACAGTAACTATGGCTACACCTTC. Amino acids: CASSFNSNYGYTF.

The rearrangement links TRBV28 to TRBJ2-4, with D maybe TRBD2 (6 bases). Between the trimmed V and J ends, which lost 7 bases and 3 bases, there was a span of 19 bases. CDR1 and CDR2 (germline): MDHEN, SYDVKM. The CDR3 sequence is 16 residues long. DNA for the CDR3: TGTGCCAGCAAGGGCGGAGGGCCGGTCGACAAAAACATTCAGTACTTC. Protein product: CASKGGGPVDKNIQYF.